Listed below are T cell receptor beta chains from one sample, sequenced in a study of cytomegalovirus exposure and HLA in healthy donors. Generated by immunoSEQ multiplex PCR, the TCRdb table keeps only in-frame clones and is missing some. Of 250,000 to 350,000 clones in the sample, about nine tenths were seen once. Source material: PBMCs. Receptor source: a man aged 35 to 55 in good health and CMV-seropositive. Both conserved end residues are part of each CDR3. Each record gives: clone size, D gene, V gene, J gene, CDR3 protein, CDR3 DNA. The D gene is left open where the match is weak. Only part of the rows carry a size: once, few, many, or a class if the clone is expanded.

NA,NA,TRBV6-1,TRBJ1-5,CASSEVRGQPQHF,TGTGCCAGCAGTGAGGTCAGAGGACAGCCCCAGCATTTT
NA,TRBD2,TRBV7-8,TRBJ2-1,CASSPRLAGVYNEQFF,TGTGCCAGCAGCCCAAGACTAGCGGGAGTCTACAATGAGCAGTTCTTC
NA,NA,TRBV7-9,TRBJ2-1,CAISSFLLESYNEQFF,TGTGCCATCAGCTCCTTTCTACTAGAATCCTACAATGAGCAGTTCTTC
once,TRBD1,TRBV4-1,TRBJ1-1,CASSLGQGMGMNTEAFF,TGCGCCAGCAGCCTCGGACAGGGTATGGGGATGAACACTGAAGCTTTCTTT
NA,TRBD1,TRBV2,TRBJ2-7,CANMMNRDRVSYEQYF,TGTGCCAACATGATGAACCGGGACAGAGTCTCCTACGAGCAGTACTTC
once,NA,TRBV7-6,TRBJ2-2,CASSSRSPGNGELFF,TGTGCCAGCAGCTCACGAAGCCCAGGGAACGGGGAGCTGTTTTTT
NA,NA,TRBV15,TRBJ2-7,CATSRDEGLRPYEQYF,TGTGCCACCAGCAGAGATGAGGGTTTAAGGCCCTACGAGCAGTACTTC
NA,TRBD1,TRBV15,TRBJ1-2,CATSRDRGLGYGYTF,TGTGCCACCAGCAGGGACAGGGGGCTCGGCTATGGCTACACCTTC
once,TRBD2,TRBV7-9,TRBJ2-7,CSSSLVASSGRAPYEQYF,TGTTCCAGCAGCTTAGTCGCGTCTAGCGGGAGGGCCCCATACGAGCAGTACTTC
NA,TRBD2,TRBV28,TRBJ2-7,CASSLAGLFSEQYF,TGTGCCAGCAGCCTAGCGGGGCTCTTCTCCGAGCAGTACTTC
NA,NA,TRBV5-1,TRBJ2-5,CASSPGAGAWGTQYF,TGCGCCAGCAGCCCAGGGGCAGGAGCCTGGGGGACCCAGTACTTC
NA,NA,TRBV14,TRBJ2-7,CASSPGPGSYEQYF,TGTGCCAGCAGCCCGGGTCCGGGCTCCTACGAGCAGTACTTC
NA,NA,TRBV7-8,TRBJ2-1,CASSLTAGGPYNEQFF,TGTGCCAGCAGCTTAACAGCTGGAGGACCCTACAATGAGCAGTTCTTC
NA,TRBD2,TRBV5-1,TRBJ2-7,CASSPQASGPYEQYF,TGCGCCAGCAGCCCTCAGGCTAGCGGTCCCTACGAGCAGTACTTC
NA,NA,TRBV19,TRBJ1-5,CASSMGGGQPQHF,TGTGCCAGTAGTATGGGAGGCGGTCAGCCCCAGCATTTT
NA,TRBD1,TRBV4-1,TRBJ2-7,CASSHPPGGTGFHEQYF,TGCGCCAGCAGCCACCCCCCAGGGGGGACAGGCTTTCACGAGCAGTACTTC
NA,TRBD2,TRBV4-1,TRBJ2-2,CASSHLGLAGGPSDTGELFF,TGCGCCAGCAGCCATCTCGGGCTAGCGGGAGGGCCCAGCGACACCGGGGAGCTGTTTTTT
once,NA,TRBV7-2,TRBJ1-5,CASRTWGDNQPQHF,TGTGCCAGCAGAACTTGGGGGGACAATCAGCCCCAGCATTTT
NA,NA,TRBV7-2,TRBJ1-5,CASSLIGGSNQPQHF,TGTGCCAGCAGCTTGATAGGCGGGAGCAATCAGCCCCAGCATTTT
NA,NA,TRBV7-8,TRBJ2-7,CASSLDRDNSYEQYF,TGTGCCAGCAGCTTAGATCGGGACAACTCCTACGAGCAGTACTTC
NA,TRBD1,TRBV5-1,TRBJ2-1,CASSLELTGVVFF,TGCGCCAGCAGCTTGGAGTTGACAGGGGTAGTGTTCTTC
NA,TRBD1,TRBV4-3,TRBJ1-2,CASSQDRGQGVDGYTF,TGCGCCAGCAGCCAAGATCGAGGACAGGGGGTCGATGGCTACACCTTC
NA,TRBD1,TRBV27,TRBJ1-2,CASSLISPQGPIGGYTF,TGTGCCAGCAGTTTAATATCTCCACAGGGGCCGATCGGAGGCTACACCTTC
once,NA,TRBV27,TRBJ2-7,CASSLREASSYEQYF,TGTGCCAGCAGTTTGAGGGAGGCGAGCTCCTACGAGCAGTACTTC
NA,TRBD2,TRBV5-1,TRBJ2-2,CASSSGLAGGGTGELFF,TGCGCCAGCAGCTCCGGACTAGCGGGAGGTGGGACCGGGGAGCTGTTTTTT
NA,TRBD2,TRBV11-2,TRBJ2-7,CASSLTSAAYEQYF,TGTGCCAGCAGCCTTACTAGCGCCGCCTACGAGCAGTACTTC
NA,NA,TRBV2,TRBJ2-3,CASSLSNTQYF,TGTGCCAGCAGCCTATCTAATACGCAGTATTTT
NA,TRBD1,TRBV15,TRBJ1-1,CATSRGQWTGNTEAFF,TGTGCCACCAGCAGAGGACAATGGACAGGGAACACTGAAGCTTTCTTT
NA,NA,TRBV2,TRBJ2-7,CASTRQGLDEQYF,TGTGCCAGCACCCGGCAGGGGTTGGACGAGCAGTACTTC
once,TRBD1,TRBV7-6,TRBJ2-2,CASSSETGGVAGELFF,TGTGCCAGCAGCTCAGAAACAGGGGGCGTTGCCGGGGAGCTGTTTTTT
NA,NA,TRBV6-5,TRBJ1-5,CASSYADNQPQHF,TGTGCCAGCAGTTACGCAGACAATCAGCCCCAGCATTTT
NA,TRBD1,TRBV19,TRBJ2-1,CASSIPGQGSNEQFF,TGTGCCAGTAGTATACCGGGACAGGGTAGCAATGAGCAGTTCTTC
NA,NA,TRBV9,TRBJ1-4,CASSVAPANEKLFF,TGTGCCAGCAGCGTAGCGCCAGCTAATGAAAAACTGTTTTTT
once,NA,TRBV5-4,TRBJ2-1,CASSPRASSSYNEQFF,TGTGCCAGCAGCCCCAGGGCCTCGAGCTCCTACAATGAGCAGTTCTTC
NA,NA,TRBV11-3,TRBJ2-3,CASSLGRWRSREGTDTQYF,TGTGCCAGCAGCTTAGGTAGATGGCGCAGCCGAGAGGGCACAGATACGCAGTATTTT
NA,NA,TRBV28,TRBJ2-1,CASSFIEFPYNEQFF,TGTGCCAGCAGTTTCATCGAGTTCCCCTACAATGAGCAGTTCTTC
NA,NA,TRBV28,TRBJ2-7,CASSFDERPTREQYF,TGTGCCAGCAGTTTCGACGAGCGGCCTACTCGCGAGCAGTACTTC
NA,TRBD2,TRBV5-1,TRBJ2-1,CASSVTSGTDEQFF,TGCGCCAGCAGCGTAACTAGCGGGACGGATGAGCAGTTCTTC
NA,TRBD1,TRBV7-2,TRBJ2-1,CASSQSGTGVNVF,TGTGCCAGCAGCCAGTCCGGGACAGGGGTGAACGTCTTC
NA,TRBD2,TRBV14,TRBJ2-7,CASSQGVKVTSGNRLYEQYF,TGTGCCAGCAGCCAAGGCGTTAAAGTGACTAGCGGGAATAGACTATACGAGCAGTACTTC
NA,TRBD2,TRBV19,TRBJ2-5,CASSPDGGRVRQETQYF,TGTGCCAGTAGTCCCGATGGGGGGAGGGTACGACAAGAGACCCAGTACTTC
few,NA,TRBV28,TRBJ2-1,CASSLRLSSYNEQFF,TGTGCCAGCAGTTTACGTCTGAGCTCCTACAATGAGCAGTTCTTC
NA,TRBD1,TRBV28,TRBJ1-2,CASSLRGQGKDGYTF,TGTGCCAGCAGTCTAAGGGGACAGGGAAAGGATGGCTACACCTTC
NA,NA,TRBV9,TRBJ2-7,CASSVGGQPGAYEQYF,TGTGCCAGCAGCGTCGGAGGACAGCCAGGCGCCTACGAGCAGTACTTC
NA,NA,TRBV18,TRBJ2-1,CASSPNKYNEQFF,TGTGCCAGCTCACCAAACAAGTACAATGAGCAGTTCTTC
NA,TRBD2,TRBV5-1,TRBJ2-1,CASSPGVAGYTYNEQFF,TGCGCCAGCAGCCCTGGGGTAGCGGGATATACCTACAATGAGCAGTTCTTC
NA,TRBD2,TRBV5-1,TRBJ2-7,CASSLGLADYEQYF,TGCGCCAGCAGCTTGGGCCTAGCGGACTACGAGCAGTACTTC
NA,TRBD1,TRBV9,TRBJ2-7,CASSAPGTGGYEQYF,TGTGCCAGCAGCGCCCCCGGGACAGGGGGCTACGAGCAGTACTTC
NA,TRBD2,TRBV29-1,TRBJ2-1,CSVGGATSGGLGNEQFF,TGCAGCGTGGGGGGAGCTACTAGCGGGGGATTGGGTAATGAGCAGTTCTTC
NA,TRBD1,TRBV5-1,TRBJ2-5,CASSLAGQGAIQETQYF,TGCGCCAGCAGCTTGGCGGGGCAGGGGGCAATTCAAGAGACCCAGTACTTC
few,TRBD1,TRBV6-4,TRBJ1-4,CASSEGQGLKEKLFF,TGTGCCAGCAGTGAGGGACAGGGGTTGAAGGAAAAACTGTTTTTT